The 9 T cell receptor beta chains listed next were all sequenced from one sample in a study of T cell responses to AZD1222 COVID-19 vaccine. TCRdb's table, derived via immunoSEQ multiplex PCR, lists solely in-frame clones and lacks some. This sample has about 140,000 clones, with about 90% found just once. This sample comprised peripheral blood, obtained on day 0 of AZD1222 vaccination. These receptors originate from an adult in good health.

The J gene is TRBJ2-7, the V gene TRBV2; D is undetermined. The CDR3 runs 13 residues. V was clipped by 4 bases and J by 4 bases, with 11 bases between them. Germline CDR1 SNHLY, CDR2 FYNNEI. Here the CDR3 reads CASSAQPGYEQYF. In DNA form, the CDR3 reads TGTGCCAGCAGTGCTCAGCCTGGGTACGAGCAGTACTTC.

This chain connects TRBV27 to TRBJ1-2; D unresolved. Deletions cut 4 bases from V and 0 bases from J, with 9 bases between. The germline gives CDR1 MNHEY, CDR2 SMNVEV (reference sequence). This CDR3 is built from 14 residues. In DNA form, the CDR3 reads TGTGCCAGCAGTTCTTCAGCGGCTAACTATGGCTACACCTTC. Translation: CASSSSAANYGYTF.

The rearrangement links TRBV7-9 to TRBJ2-7; no clear D. This CDR3 comprises 17 residues. Germline CDR1 reads SEHNR; CDR2 reads FQNEAQ (reference sequence). The V and J ends lost 1 base and 3 bases respectively, with 19 bases between them. CDR3 DNA sequence: TGTGCCAGCAGCTTAGGGTTGCTGGCAGGAACTCTCTACGAGCAGTACTTC. Protein: CASSLGLLAGTLYEQYF.

The genes are TRBV28 and TRBJ1-5; 7 bases agree with TRBD1. V shed 8 bases, J shed 7 bases, and the junction held 11 bases outside the gene matches. This CDR3 spans 14 amino acids. CDR1 and CDR2 (germline): MDHEN, SYDVKM. CDR3 region: CASHVRGPRQPQHF. In DNA, the CDR3 is TGTGCCAGCCACGTAAGGGGGCCACGGCAGCCCCAGCATTTT.

The chain carries TRBV6-5 and TRBJ2-2; 7 bases are a match to TRBD2. The V and J ends lost 0 bases and 6 bases, in that order; junction bases with no gene match: 7. This CDR3 has 16 residues. Germline-derived CDR1 and CDR2 are MNHEY and SVGAGI. CDR3 region: CASSYSRRAGAGELFF. The CDR3 nucleotides are TGTGCCAGCAGTTACTCGAGACGGGCGGGAGCCGGGGAGCTGTTTTTT.

The chain recombines TRBV4-1 with TRBJ1-5, with D hard to call. The CDR3 consists of 15 residues. With 4 bases removed from V and 8 bases from J, the gap between germline ends came to 18 bases. CDR1 is MGHRA and CDR2 is YSYEKL in the germline V gene. The CDR3 nucleotides are TGCGCCAGCAGCCTTGCGTCCCCAGGAAACGAGCCCCAGCATTTT. This codes for CASSLASPGNEPQHF.

V usage is TRBV19 and J usage is TRBJ1-2; D is uncertain. This CDR3 comprises 14 residues. Germline V gene data show CDR1 as LNHDA and CDR2 as SQIVND (reference sequence). Trimming cost V 2 bases and J 4 bases, with 11 bases left between them. Here the CDR3 reads CASSIMEGAYGYTF. DNA of the CDR3: TGTGCCAGTAGTATAATGGAGGGTGCCTATGGCTACACCTTC.

The genes are TRBV27 and TRBJ1-4; 7 nucleotides line up with TRBD1. Germline lookup yields CDR1 MNHEY and CDR2 SMNVEV (reference sequence). The CDR3 runs to 15 residues. V gave up 4 bases and J gave up 0 bases; unmatched junction bases: 2. The CDR3 sequence is CASSWDSATNEKLFF. The DNA for the CDR3 is TGTGCCAGCAGTTGGGACAGTGCAACTAATGAAAAACTGTTTTTT.

The V and J genes are TRBV27 and TRBJ1-6, with D tentatively TRBD1 (5 bases). The CDR3 contains 14 residues. Between the trimmed V and J ends, which lost 7 bases and 5 bases, there was a span of 12 bases. Germline V lookup: CDR1 MNHEY, CDR2 SMNVEV (reference sequence). CDR3 bases: TGTGCCAGCACTCTGACAGCTGATAATTCACCCCTCCACTTT. It yields the protein CASTLTADNSPLHF.